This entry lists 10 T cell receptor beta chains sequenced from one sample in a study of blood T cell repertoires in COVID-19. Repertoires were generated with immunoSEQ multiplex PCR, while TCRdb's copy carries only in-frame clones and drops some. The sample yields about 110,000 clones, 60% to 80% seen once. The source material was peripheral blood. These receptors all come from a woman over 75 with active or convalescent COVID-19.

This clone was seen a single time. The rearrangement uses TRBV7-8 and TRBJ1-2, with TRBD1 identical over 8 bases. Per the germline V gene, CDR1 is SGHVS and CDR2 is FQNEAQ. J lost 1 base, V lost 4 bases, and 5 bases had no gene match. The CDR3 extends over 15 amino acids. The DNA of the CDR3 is TGTGCCAGCAGCTCAAGGACAGGGTATAACTATGGCTACACCTTC. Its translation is CASSSRTGYNYGYTF.

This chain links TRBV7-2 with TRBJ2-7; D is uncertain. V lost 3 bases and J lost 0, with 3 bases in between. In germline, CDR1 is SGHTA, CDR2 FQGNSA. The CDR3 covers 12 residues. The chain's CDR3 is CASSFHSYEQYF. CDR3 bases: TGTGCCAGCAGCTTCCACTCCTACGAGCAGTACTTC.

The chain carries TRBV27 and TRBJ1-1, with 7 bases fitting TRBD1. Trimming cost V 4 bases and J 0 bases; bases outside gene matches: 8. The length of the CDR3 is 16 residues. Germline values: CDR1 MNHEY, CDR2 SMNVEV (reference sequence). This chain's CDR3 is CASSSDVRGVNTEAFF. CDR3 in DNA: TGTGCCAGCAGTTCCGACGTCAGGGGGGTGAACACTGAAGCTTTCTTT.

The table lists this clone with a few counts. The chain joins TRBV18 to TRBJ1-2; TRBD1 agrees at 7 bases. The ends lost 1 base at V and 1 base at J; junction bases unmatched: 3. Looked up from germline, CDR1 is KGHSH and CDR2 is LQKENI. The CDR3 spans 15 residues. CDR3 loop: CASSPRDRSNYGYTF. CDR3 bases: TGTGCCAGCTCACCACGGGACAGAAGTAACTATGGCTACACCTTC.

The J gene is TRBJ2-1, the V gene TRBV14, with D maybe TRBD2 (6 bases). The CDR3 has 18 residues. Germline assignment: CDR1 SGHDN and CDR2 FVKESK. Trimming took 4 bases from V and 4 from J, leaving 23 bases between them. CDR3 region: CASSPRVAVTIGYNEQFF. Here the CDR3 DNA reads TGTGCCAGCAGCCCCCGGGTAGCGGTTACTATAGGTTACAATGAGCAGTTCTTC.

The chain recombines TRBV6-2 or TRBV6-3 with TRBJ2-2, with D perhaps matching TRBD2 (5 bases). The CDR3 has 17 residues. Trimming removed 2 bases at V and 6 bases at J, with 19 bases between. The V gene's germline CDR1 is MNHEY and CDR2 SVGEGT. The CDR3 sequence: CASSYRQRGSGAGELFF. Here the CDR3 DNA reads TGTGCCAGCAGTTACCGCCAACGGGGTAGTGGGGCCGGGGAGCTGTTTTTT.

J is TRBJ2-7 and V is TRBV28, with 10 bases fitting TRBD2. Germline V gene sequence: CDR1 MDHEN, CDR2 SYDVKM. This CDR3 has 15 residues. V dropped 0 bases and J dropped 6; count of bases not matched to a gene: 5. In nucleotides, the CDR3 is TGTGCCAGCAGTTTATGGGCTAGCGGGAGTAGCGAGCAGTACTTC. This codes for CASSLWASGSSEQYF.

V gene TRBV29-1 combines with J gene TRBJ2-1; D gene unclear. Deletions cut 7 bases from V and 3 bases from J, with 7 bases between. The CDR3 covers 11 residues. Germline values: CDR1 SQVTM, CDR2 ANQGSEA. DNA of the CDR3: TGCAGCGCCCAGTACTACAATGAGCAGTTCTTC. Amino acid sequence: CSAQYYNEQFF.

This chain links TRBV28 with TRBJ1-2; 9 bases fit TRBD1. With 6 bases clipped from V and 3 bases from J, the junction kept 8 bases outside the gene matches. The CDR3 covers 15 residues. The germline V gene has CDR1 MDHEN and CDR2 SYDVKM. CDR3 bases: TGTGCCAGCAGCTCTCCGGGACAGGGCGACTATGGCTACACCTTC. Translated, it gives CASSSPGQGDYGYTF.

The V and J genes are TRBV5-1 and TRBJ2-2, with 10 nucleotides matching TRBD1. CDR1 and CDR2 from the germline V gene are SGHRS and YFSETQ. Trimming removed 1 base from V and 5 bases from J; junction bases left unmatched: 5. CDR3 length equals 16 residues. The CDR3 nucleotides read TGCGCCAGCAGCTTGTTGGGACAGGGGATTACCGGGGAGCTGTTTTTT. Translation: CASSLLGQGITGELFF.